This is a list of T cell receptor beta chains from one sample in a study of circulating CD8 cells and anti-PD-1 response in melanoma. Using its own MiXCR run on the reads, TCRdb lists one record per CDR3 protein. Seen here are hundreds of distinct CDR3 sequences, about 10% observed once, and the top ten hold under 60%. The material was CD8+ T cells from PBMCs, obtained at baseline or after one month of anti-PD-1 therapy (not recorded which). The receptors shown here come from a human donor with melanoma. The CDR3 runs from the conserved cysteine through the conserved F or W. A D gene is named only where the DNA matches it firmly. Clone size is given as how often the clone was seen (once, few, many) or a class if it is expanded.

D gene | J gene | clone size | V gene | CDR3 DNA | CDR3 protein
. | TRBJ2-2 | medium-sized | TRBV23-1 | TGCGCCAGCAGTCAATGTTGGGCAGTTAGGACCGGGGAGCTGTTTTTT | CASSQCWAVRTGELFF
. | TRBJ2-3 | large | TRBV20-1 | TGCAGTGCTAGCGAGCTAGGTGGGACAGATACGCAGTATTTT | CSASELGGTDTQYF
TRBD1 | TRBJ2-3 | medium-sized | TRBV20-1 | TGCAGTGCCAACAGGGGACCCACAGATACGCAGTATTTT | CSANRGPTDTQYF
. | TRBJ2-7 | few | TRBV6-5 | TGTGCCAGCAGTTTATCATCGGGGGGCTACCAAGTCTTCTACGAGCAGTACTTC | CASSLSSGGYQVFYEQYF
. | TRBJ2-3 | large | TRBV7-9 | TGTGCCAGCAGCTTAAGTCAGTCCACAGATACGCAGTATTTT | CASSLSQSTDTQYF
. | TRBJ2-3 | medium-sized | TRBV12-3/TRBV12-4 | TGTGCCAGCAGTCTCGGTCTAAGCACAGATACGCAGTATTTT | CASSLGLSTDTQYF
. | TRBJ2-3 | medium-sized | TRBV12-3/TRBV12-4 | TGTGCCAGCAGCCCTAGTATCCAGCGTAGCACAGATACGCAGTATTTT | CASSPSIQRSTDTQYF
. | TRBJ1-1 | medium-sized | TRBV20-1 | TGCAGTGCTTTCGACAGAGACACTGAAGCTTTCTTT | CSAFDRDTEAFF
TRBD2 | TRBJ2-5 | medium-sized | TRBV6-2/TRBV6-3 | TGTGCCAGCAGTTACTCGATACTAGCGGGGGGGCAAGAGACCCAGTACTTC | CASSYSILAGGQETQYF
. | TRBJ2-7 | few | TRBV19 | TGTGCCAGTAGTATAGGGTTGAACCCTTTCGGCGAGCAGTACTTC | CASSIGLNPFGEQYF
TRBD1 | TRBJ2-5 | medium-sized | TRBV18 | TGTGCCAGCTCACCACCGGTGCGGGACAGGGAGACCCAGTACTTC | CASSPPVRDRETQYF
TRBD2 | TRBJ2-7 | medium-sized | TRBV30 | TGTGCCTGGACGTGGGGGGGTAACGAGCAGTACTTC | CAWTWGGNEQYF
TRBD1 | TRBJ2-7 | large | TRBV29-1 | TGCAGCGTTGTCCCCCGGGACAGGGAGAACTACGAGCAGTACTTC | CSVVPRDRENYEQYF
. | TRBJ1-5 | medium-sized | TRBV12-5 | TGTGCTAGTGGTTTGAAGGACAGACAAAATCAGCCCCAGCATTTT | CASGLKDRQNQPQHF
TRBD1 | TRBJ2-7 | large | TRBV19 | TGTGCCAGTAGTCGGACAGGCTTTTCCTACGAGCAGTACTTC | CASSRTGFSYEQYF
. | TRBJ1-1 | medium-sized | TRBV9 | TGTGCCAGCAGCCCGAGCGGGAGGTCCACTGAAGCTTTCTTT | CASSPSGRSTEAFF
. | TRBJ2-7 | large | TRBV13 | TGTGCCAGCAGCGCGGAGATGGAGCAGTACTTC | CASSAEMEQYF
. | TRBJ2-2 | medium-sized | TRBV4-3 | TGCGCCAGCAGCCAAGATCTGCTAGGGGGGTTCACCGGGGAGCTGTTTTTT | CASSQDLLGGFTGELFF